Below, one T cell receptor (beta chain) is given with its context. Its target is not known. This entry comes from a study of cytomegalovirus exposure and HLA in healthy donors. Whole-study findings and limits: The finding came from a later analysis; first-cohort TCR clusters tended to co-occur in the 110 or so validation repertoires. Most sequenced TCRs were rare (though some public TCRs occurred in many donors). According to the study, roughly 180 TCR beta chains were cytomegalovirus-associated.

Here immunoSEQ multiplex PCR was the method, and the copy in TCRdb shows in-frame clones only, minus some. The top ten hold approximately 3% of the sample, which has more than 200,000 clones, 90% seen once. The CDR3 has 13 amino acids. V gave up 8 bases and J gave up 5 bases; unmatched junction bases: 11. The germline V gene has CDR1 GTSNPN and CDR2 SVGIG (reference sequence). V gene TRBV30 combines with J gene TRBJ1-1; the match to TRBD1 covers 7 bases. The sequence derives from a woman aged 25 to 45 in good health and CMV-seronegative. The sequenced sample consisted of PBMCs. CDR3 sequence (DNA): TGTGCCGGAAAAAGACAGGGAAGTACTGAAGCTTTCTTT. Protein product: CAGKRQGSTEAFF.